This T cell receptor (beta chain) is drawn from a study of blood T cell repertoires in COVID-19 (dated by TCRdb to the early 2020s). About the full investigation: The collaborator samples originated in the United States, Italy and Spain and spanned the acute and convalescent phases of COVID-19. The material from the prospective study consisted of cDNA or gDNA derived from T cells, B-cell-depleted T cells, or PBMCs. Subjects who had been exposed to COVID-19, were actively infected with it, or had recovered from it provided the deeply sampled blood TCRbeta repertoires that made up the dataset. A freely available public database, intended as a resource for researchers studying the immune response to SARS-CoV-2, is where the repertoires were released. The samples were drawn from two sources: the first 160 participants of the ongoing ImmuneRACE study, and 1,000 to 1,500 subjects contributed by 6 global collaborators. Sample metadata almost always included a de-identified subject ID, COVID-19 status, age in years and sex. HLA class I and class II types, where available, came from metadata supplied by the sample provider rather than from assay-based typing. What the research found in general, with its limitations: The quantity of clinical and demographic metadata differed by source and by participant and was supplied without curation.

TCRbeta CDR3 regions were amplified from genomic DNA by means of the immunoSEQ Assay, a bias-controlled multiplex PCR. Per the source publication's procedure: The number of nucleated cells in each sample was estimated from the amplification of reference gene primers within the assay. To quantify the absolute abundance of each unique TCRbeta CDR3 rearrangement, sequence reads were collapsed and filtered. Productive Simpson clonality was computed per sample as the square root of Simpson's diversity index over productive rearrangements. The table was pulled from immuneACCESS by TCRdb, which kept in-frame rearrangements only. Such tables lose some clones; where checked, under half of the loss comes from unresolved V genes, and the rest has no known cause. V, J and clone size are those of that table, while D and trimming were read from the DNA. The sample yields 150,000 to 200,000 clones; approximately 88% were counted once. The ten most abundant clones make up 5% to 6% of the sample.

The CDR3 has 13 amino acids, counting the end cysteine and phenylalanine. The read is trimmed to its CDR3 DNA, 39 bases read in frame from base 1. CDR1 KGHDR and CDR2 SFDVKD were looked up in the germline V gene. V has 4 bases trimmed and J has 6 bases trimmed; junction bases matching no gene number 3. This clone has just one count. Its antigen has not been determined. Nothing much larger sits one base from this clone, and base qualities are not available. Each collaborating institution followed its own protocols to collect whole blood in K2EDTA tubes. For TCRbeta analysis, collaborator samples were shipped as frozen whole blood, as isolated PBMCs, or as DNA extracted from either sample type.

Sequencing used peripheral blood. The source of this sequence is a human donor in a cohort sampled during active COVID-19. The chain couples TRBV24-1 to TRBJ2-7, and 9 bases in between align with TRBD1. The nucleotide sequence reads TGTGCCACCAGTGACCAGACAGGGGGCGAGCAGTACTTC. It encodes CATSDQTGGEQYF.